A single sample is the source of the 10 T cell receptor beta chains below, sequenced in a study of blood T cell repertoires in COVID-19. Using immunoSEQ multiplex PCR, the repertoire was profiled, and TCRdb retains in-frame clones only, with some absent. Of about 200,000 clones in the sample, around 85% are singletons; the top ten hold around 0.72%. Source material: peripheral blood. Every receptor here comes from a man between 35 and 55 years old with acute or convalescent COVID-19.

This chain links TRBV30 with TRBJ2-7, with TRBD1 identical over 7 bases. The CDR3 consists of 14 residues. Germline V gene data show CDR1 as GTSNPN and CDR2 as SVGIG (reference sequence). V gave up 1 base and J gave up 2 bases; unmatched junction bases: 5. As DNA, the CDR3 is TGTGCCTGGAGTGAGGGACAGTCACCCTACGAGCAGTACTTC. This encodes CAWSEGQSPYEQYF.

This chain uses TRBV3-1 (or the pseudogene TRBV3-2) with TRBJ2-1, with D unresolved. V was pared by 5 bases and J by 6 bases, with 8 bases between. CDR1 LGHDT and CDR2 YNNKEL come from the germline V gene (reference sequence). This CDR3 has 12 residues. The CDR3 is CASSVRVNEQFF. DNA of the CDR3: TGTGCCAGCAGCGTCCGAGTCAATGAGCAGTTCTTC.

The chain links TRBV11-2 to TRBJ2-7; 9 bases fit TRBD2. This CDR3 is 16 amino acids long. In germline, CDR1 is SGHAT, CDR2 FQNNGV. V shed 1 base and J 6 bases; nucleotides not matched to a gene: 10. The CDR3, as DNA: TGTGCCAGCAGCTTAGCCCCAGCGGGGGGAATAGGCGAGCAGTACTTC. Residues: CASSLAPAGGIGEQYF. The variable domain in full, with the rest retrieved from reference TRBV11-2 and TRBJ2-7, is EAGVAQSPRYKIIEKRQSVAFWCNPISGHATLYWYQQILGQGPKLLIQFQNNGVVDDSQLPKDRFSAERLKGVDSTLKIQPAKLEDSAVYLCASSLAPAGGIGEQYFGPGTRLTVT.

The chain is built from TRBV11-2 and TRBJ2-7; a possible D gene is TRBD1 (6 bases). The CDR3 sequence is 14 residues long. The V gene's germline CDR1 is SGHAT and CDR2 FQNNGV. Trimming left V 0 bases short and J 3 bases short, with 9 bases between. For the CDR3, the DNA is TGTGCCAGCAGCTTAGATGTAGGGGGCTACGAGCAGTACTTC. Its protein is CASSLDVGGYEQYF.

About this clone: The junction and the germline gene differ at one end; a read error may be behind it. CDR3 nucleotide sequence: TGCAGCGCTAACGGAGTCTATGGCTACACCTTC. Its translation is CSANGVYGYTF. The rearrangement joins TRBV20-1 to TRBJ1-2; D unresolved. Germline CDR1 and CDR2: DFQATT and SNEGSKA (reference sequence). This CDR3 has 11 amino acids.

The CDR3 here is CASSPDREANLVSYNQPQHF. CDR3 bases: TGTGCCAGCAGCCCGGACAGGGAGGCGAATCTTGTGTCCTATAATCAGCCCCAGCATTTT. The chain employs TRBV9 and TRBJ1-5; TRBD1 agrees at 8 bases. CDR3 length: 20 residues. CDR1 SGDLS and CDR2 YYNGEE come from the germline V gene. V was clipped by 4 bases and J by 4 bases; unmatched bases: 22.

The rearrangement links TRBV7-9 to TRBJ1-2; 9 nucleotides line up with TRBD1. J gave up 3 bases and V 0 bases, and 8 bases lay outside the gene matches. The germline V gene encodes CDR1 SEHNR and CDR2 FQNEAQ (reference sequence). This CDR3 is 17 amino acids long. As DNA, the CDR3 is TGTGCCAGCAGCTTAGCTGGGACAGGGATACTCGACTATGGCTACACCTTC. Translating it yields CASSLAGTGILDYGYTF.

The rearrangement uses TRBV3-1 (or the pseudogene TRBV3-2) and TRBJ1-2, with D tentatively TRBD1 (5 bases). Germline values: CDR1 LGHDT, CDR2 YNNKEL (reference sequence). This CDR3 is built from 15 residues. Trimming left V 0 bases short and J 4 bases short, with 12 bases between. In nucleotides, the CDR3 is TGTGCCAGCAGCCAAGATCGGGCAGGGTTCTATGGCTACACCTTC. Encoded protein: CASSQDRAGFYGYTF.

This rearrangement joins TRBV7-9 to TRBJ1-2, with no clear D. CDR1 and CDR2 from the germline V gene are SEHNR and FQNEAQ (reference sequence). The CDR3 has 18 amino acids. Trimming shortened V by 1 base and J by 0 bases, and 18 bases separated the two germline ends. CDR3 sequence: CASSLGQVGGWPNYGYTF. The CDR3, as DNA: TGTGCCAGCAGCTTAGGTCAAGTCGGAGGATGGCCTAACTATGGCTACACCTTC.

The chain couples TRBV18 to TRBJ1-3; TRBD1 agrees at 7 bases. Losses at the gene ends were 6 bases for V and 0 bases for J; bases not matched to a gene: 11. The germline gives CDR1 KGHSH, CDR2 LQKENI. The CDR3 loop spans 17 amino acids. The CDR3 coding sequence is TGTGCCAGCTCCCGGGACAGCAGACTTAACTCTGGAAACACCATATATTTT. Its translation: CASSRDSRLNSGNTIYF.